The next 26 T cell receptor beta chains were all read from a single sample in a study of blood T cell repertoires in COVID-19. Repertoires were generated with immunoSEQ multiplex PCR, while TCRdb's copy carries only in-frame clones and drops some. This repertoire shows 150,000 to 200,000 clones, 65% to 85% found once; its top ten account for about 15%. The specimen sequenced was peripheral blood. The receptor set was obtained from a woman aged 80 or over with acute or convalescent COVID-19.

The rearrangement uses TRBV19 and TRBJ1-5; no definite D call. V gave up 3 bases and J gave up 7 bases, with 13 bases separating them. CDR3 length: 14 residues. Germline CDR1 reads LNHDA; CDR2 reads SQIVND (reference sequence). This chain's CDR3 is CASSIGGPRQPQHF. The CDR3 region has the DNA TGTGCCAGTAGTATTGGAGGGCCGAGGCAGCCCCAGCATTTT.

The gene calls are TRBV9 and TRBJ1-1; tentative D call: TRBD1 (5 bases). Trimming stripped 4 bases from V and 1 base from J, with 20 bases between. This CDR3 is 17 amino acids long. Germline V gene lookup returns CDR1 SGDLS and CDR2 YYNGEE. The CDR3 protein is CASSLPGGGNPNTEAFF. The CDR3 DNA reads TGTGCCAGCAGCCTTCCGGGGGGAGGGAACCCGAACACTGAAGCTTTCTTT.

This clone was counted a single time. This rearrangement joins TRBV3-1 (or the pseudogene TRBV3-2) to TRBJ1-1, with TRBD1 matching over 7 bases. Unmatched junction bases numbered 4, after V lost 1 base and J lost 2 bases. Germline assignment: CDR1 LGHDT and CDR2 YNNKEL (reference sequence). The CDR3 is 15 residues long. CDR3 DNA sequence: TGTGCCAGCAGCCAAGTTGGGACAGCTAACACTGAAGCTTTCTTT. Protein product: CASSQVGTANTEAFF.

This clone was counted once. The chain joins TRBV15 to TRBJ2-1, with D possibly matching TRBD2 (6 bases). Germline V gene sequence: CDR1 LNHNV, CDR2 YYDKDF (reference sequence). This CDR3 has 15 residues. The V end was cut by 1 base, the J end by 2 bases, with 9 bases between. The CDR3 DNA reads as TGTGCCACCAGCAGAGGTACGGGGGCCTACAATGAGCAGTTCTTC. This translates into CATSRGTGAYNEQFF.

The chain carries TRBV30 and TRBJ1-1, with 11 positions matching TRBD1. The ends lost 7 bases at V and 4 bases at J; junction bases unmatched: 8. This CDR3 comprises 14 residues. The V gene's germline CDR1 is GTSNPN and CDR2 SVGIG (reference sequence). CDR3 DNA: TGTGCCTCGAATCCCGGGACAGGGGGCACTGAAGCTTTCTTT. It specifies CASNPGTGGTEAFF.

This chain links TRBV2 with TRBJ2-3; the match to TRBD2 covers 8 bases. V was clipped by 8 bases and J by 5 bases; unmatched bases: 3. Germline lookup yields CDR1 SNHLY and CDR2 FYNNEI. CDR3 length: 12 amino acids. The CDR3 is CASRRGGDTQYF. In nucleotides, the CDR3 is TGTGCCAGCCGACGGGGGGGAGATACGCAGTATTTT.

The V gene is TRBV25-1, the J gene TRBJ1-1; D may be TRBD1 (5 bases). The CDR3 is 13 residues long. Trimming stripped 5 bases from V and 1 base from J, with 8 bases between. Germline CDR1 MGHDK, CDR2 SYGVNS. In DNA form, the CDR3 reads TGTGCCAGCAGTCGGGGGTCGAACACTGAAGCTTTCTTT. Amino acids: CASSRGSNTEAFF.

As DNA, the CDR3 is TGTGCCAGCAGCACAAAGGCTCTGGAGGCCCCCTACAATGAGCAGTTCTTC. This translates into CASSTKALEAPYNEQFF. This chain links TRBV21-1 with TRBJ2-1; the table's D call of TRBD2 was not tested on the DNA. TRBV21-1 is a pseudogene. This CDR3 has 17 residues.

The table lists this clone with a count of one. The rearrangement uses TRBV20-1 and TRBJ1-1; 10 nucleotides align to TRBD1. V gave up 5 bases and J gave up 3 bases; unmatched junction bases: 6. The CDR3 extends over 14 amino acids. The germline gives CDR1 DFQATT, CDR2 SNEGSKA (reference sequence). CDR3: CSAGVGQGDTEAFF. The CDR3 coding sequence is TGCAGTGCTGGTGTTGGACAGGGGGACACTGAAGCTTTCTTT.

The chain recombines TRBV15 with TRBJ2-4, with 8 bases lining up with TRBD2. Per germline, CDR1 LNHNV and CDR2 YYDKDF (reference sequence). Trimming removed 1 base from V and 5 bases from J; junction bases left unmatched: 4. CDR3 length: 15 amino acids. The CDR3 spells CATSRGGGGQNIQYF. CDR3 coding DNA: TGTGCCACCAGCAGAGGGGGCGGGGGGCAAAACATTCAGTACTTC.

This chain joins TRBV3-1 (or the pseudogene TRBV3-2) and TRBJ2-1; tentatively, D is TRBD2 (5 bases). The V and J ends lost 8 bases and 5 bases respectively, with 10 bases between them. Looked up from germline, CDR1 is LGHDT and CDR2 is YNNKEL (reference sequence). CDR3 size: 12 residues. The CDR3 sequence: CASSTTNNEQFF. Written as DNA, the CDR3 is TGTGCCAGCTCGACTACCAACAATGAGCAGTTCTTC.

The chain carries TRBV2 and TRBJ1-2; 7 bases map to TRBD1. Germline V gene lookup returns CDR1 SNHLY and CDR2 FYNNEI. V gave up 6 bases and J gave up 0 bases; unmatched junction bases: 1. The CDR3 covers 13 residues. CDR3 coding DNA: TGTGCCAGCAGAGGGACAGCTAACTATGGCTACACCTTC. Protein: CASRGTANYGYTF.

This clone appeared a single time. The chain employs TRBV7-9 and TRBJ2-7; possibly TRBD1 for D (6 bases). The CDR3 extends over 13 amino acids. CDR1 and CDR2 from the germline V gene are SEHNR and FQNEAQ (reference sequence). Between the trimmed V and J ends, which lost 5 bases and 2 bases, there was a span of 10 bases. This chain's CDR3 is CASSQDSTYEQYF. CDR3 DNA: TGTGCCAGCAGCCAGGACAGCACCTACGAGCAGTACTTC. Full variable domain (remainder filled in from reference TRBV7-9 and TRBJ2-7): DTGVSQNPRHKITKRGQNVTFRCDPISEHNRLYWYRQTLGQGPEFLTYFQNEAQLEKSRLLSDRFSAERPKGSFSTLEIQRTEQGDSAMYLCASSQDSTYEQYFGPGTRLTVT.

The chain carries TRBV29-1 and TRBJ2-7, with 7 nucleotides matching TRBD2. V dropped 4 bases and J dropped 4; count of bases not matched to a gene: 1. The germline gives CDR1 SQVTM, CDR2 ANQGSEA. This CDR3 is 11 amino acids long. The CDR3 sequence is CSVAGGYEQYF. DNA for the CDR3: TGCAGCGTTGCGGGGGGATACGAGCAGTACTTC.

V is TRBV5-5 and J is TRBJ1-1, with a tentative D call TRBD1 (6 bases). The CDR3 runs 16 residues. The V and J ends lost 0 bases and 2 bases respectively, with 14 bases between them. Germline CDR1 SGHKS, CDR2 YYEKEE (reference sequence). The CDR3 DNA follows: TGTGCCAGCAGCTTGGCCCCACAGGGAGTAAACACTGAAGCTTTCTTT. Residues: CASSLAPQGVNTEAFF.

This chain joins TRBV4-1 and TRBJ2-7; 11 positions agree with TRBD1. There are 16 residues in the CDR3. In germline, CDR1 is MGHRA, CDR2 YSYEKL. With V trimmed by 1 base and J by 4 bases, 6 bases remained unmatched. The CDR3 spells CASSQALGQGVYEQYF. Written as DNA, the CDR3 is TGCGCCAGCAGCCAAGCCTTGGGACAGGGGGTTTACGAGCAGTACTTC.

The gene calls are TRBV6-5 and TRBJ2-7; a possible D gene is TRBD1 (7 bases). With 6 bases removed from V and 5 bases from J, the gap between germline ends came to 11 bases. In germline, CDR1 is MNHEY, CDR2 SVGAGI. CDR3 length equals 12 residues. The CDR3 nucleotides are TGTGCCAGCAGGCGGGACAGCCACGAGCAGTACTTC. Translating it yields CASRRDSHEQYF.

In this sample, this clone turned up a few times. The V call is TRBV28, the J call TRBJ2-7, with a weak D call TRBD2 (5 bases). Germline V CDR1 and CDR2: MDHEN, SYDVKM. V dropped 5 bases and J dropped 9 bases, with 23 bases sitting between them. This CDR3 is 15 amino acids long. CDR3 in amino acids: CASSHMERIQLGQYF. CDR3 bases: TGTGCCAGCAGTCACATGGAGCGGATCCAGCTGGGGCAGTACTTC.

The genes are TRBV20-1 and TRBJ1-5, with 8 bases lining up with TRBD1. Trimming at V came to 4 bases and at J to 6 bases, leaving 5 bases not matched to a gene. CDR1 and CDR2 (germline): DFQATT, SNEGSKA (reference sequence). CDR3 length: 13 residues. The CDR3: CSAIDRGSQPQHF. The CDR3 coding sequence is TGCAGTGCTATTGACAGGGGTAGTCAGCCCCAGCATTTT.

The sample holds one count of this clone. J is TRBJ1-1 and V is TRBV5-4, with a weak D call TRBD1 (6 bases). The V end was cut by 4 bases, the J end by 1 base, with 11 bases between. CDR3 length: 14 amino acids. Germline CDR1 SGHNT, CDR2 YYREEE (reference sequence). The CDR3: CASSLRDKNTEAFF. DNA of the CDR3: TGTGCCAGCAGCCTTCGGGACAAGAACACTGAAGCTTTCTTT.

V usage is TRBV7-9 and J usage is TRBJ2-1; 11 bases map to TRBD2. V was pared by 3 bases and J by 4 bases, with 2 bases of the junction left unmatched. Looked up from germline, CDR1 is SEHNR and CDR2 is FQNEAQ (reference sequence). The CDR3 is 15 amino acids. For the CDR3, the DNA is TGTGCCAGCAGCTTCAGGACTAGCGGGTACAATGAGCAGTTCTTC. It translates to CASSFRTSGYNEQFF.

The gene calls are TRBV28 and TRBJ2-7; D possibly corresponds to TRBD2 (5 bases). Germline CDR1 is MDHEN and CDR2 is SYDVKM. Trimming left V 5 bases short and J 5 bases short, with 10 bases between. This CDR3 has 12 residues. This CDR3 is CASSAQEDEQYF. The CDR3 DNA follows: TGTGCCAGCAGTGCCCAGGAGGACGAGCAGTACTTC.

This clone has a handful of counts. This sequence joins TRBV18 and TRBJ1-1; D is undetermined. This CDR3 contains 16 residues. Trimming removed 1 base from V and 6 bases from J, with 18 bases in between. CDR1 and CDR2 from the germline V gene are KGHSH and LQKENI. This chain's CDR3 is CASSPRGGSSDPEAFF. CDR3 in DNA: TGTGCCAGCTCACCACGCGGTGGGTCCTCTGACCCTGAAGCTTTCTTT.

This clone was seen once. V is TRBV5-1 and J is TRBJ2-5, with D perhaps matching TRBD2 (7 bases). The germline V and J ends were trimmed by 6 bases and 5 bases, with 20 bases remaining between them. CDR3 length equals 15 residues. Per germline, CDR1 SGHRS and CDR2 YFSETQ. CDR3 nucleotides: TGCGCCAGCAACAGACAGCCGCGGGGGCCGGAGACCCAGTACTTC. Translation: CASNRQPRGPETQYF.

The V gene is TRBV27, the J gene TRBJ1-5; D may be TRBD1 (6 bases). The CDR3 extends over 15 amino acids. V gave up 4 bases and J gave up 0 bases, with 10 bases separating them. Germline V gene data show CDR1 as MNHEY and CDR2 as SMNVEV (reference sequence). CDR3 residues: CASSWRQASNQPQHF. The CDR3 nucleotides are TGTGCCAGCAGTTGGCGACAGGCTAGCAATCAGCCCCAGCATTTT.

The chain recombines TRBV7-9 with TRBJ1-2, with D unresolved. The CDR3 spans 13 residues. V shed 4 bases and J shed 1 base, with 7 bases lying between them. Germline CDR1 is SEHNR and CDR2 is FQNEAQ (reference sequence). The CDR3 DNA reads TGTGCCAGCAGCTCGGGATATAACTATGGCTACACCTTC. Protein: CASSSGYNYGYTF.